Following are 8 T cell receptor beta chains from one sample sequenced in a study of cytomegalovirus exposure and HLA in healthy donors. The PCR used 60 Vbeta and 13 Jbeta primers. Repertoires were generated with immunoSEQ multiplex PCR, while TCRdb's copy carries only in-frame clones and drops some. The table has approximately 190,000 clones, 82% seen once. Sequencing input: PBMCs. The receptors were gathered from a boy aged 2 to 10 in good health and CMV-seronegative.

In its sample, this clone was seen once. The chain carries TRBV25-1 and TRBJ2-5, with 9 bases identical to TRBD1. The CDR3 is made up of 15 amino acids. After removal of 6 bases from V and 4 bases from J, the junction contained 9 bases not matched to a gene. CDR1 and CDR2 (germline): MGHDK, SYGVNS. CDR3 protein: CASSQQGAGGETQYF. Written as DNA, the CDR3 is TGTGCCAGCAGCCAACAGGGGGCAGGAGGAGAGACCCAGTACTTC.

The V call is TRBV27, the J call TRBJ2-1, with D possibly being TRBD2 (5 bases). Germline CDR1 and CDR2: MNHEY and SMNVEV (reference sequence). V was pared by 2 bases and J by 15 bases, with 14 bases between. The CDR3 is made up of 12 amino acids. The CDR3 loop reads CASSLSVPDLFF. In DNA form, the CDR3 reads TGTGCCAGCAGTTTAAGCGTTCCGGACTTGTTCTTC.

The chain links TRBV7-8 to TRBJ1-1; D is unclear. Trimming pared 6 bases from V and 11 bases from J, leaving 22 bases between. The CDR3 length is 14 residues. Germline assignment: CDR1 SGHVS and CDR2 FQNEAQ. The CDR3 nucleotides read TGTGCCAGCAGTTTCGGAGGACCTATGAAGGCGGCTTTCTTT. It specifies CASSFGGPMKAAFF.

This clone was observed once. The chain couples TRBV5-6 to TRBJ1-2; 8 bases are a match to TRBD1. The CDR3 has 14 amino acids. From germline, CDR1 is SGHDT and CDR2 YYEEEE. With 0 bases clipped from V and 7 bases from J, the junction kept 5 bases outside the gene matches. DNA of the CDR3: TGTGCCAGCAGCTTGGGGGACAGGTACGGTGGCTACACCTTC. It encodes CASSLGDRYGGYTF.

V gene TRBV7-2 combines with J gene TRBJ2-2, with 10 nucleotides matching TRBD2. The V gene end was trimmed by 3 bases and the J gene end by 6 bases; junction bases not matched to a gene: 4. CDR1 and CDR2 from the germline V gene are SGHTA and FQGNSA. This CDR3 comprises 15 residues. CDR3 residues: CASSFQAGGPGELFF. CDR3 in DNA: TGTGCCAGCAGCTTCCAAGCGGGGGGGCCCGGGGAGCTGTTTTTT.

The chain joins TRBV6-1 to TRBJ2-4; D is possibly TRBD1 (6 bases). V was cut by 5 bases and J by 0 bases, with 11 bases left in between. This CDR3 spans 15 amino acids. Germline V gene sequence: CDR1 MNHNS, CDR2 SASEGT. The DNA for the CDR3 is TGTGCCAGCAGTACCCAAGGGGGAGCCAAAAACATTCAGTACTTC. It yields the protein CASSTQGGAKNIQYF.

The CDR3 loop is CASSQVWRGEPGANVLTF. The CDR3 DNA sequence: TGCGCCAGCAGCCAAGTATGGCGGGGGGAGCCTGGGGCCAACGTCCTGACTTTC. The chain recombines TRBV4-3 with TRBJ2-6, with 8 bases aligning to TRBD2. J gave up 2 bases and V 1 base, and 7 bases lay outside the gene matches. The CDR3 has 18 amino acids. The germline CDR1 and CDR2 sequences are LGHNA and YSLEER.

The chain joins TRBV23-1 to TRBJ2-7; 9 bases map to TRBD1. TRBV23-1 is treated as an ORF (open reading frame) with a function not yet certain. Germline trimming cut 2 bases from V and 1 base from J; bases unmatched to any gene: 12. The CDR3 runs 18 residues. CDR3 DNA: TGCGCCAGCAGTCAACGAACGCCGCGGGACAGGGTTTCCTACGAGCAGTACTTC. It specifies CASSQRTPRDRVSYEQYF.